The rows below give T cell receptor beta chains drawn from one sample of a study of Graves' ophthalmopathy and Graves' hyperthyroidism. TCRdb passed the multiplex PCR reads through MiXCR, listing each CDR3 protein once. Among 500,000 to 800,000 distinct CDR3 sequences, about 40% were seen once, and the ten largest hold 3% to 3.5%. The sequenced material came from peripheral blood. These receptors originate from an adult man with Graves' ophthalmopathy. Both conserved end residues are part of each CDR3. The order of the fields is clone size, D gene, J gene, V gene, CDR3 protein, CDR3 DNA. D genes are given only for firm matches. Clone size, where shown, is once, few, many, or a class for clones that have expanded.

clone_size: -; d_call: TRBD2; j_call: TRBJ2-5; v_call: TRBV15; cdr3_aa: CATSRASGGADKTQYF; cdr3_nt: TGTGCCACCAGCAGAGCAAGCGGGGGGGCCGATAAGACCCAGTACTTC
clone_size: -; d_call: TRBD1; j_call: TRBJ1-1; v_call: TRBV15; cdr3_aa: CATSIDRGKTEAFF; cdr3_nt: TGTGCCACCAGCATCGACAGGGGGAAAACTGAAGCTTTCTTT
clone_size: many; d_call: -; j_call: TRBJ1-6; v_call: TRBV6-5; cdr3_aa: CASSYSRGDSPLHF; cdr3_nt: TGTGCCAGCAGTTACTCTAGGGGGGATTCACCCCTCCACTTT
clone_size: many; d_call: TRBD1; j_call: TRBJ1-2; v_call: TRBV29-1; cdr3_aa: CSDGQGDGYTF; cdr3_nt: TGCAGCGACGGACAGGGGGATGGCTACACCTTC
clone_size: few; d_call: -; j_call: TRBJ2-7; v_call: TRBV6-5; cdr3_aa: CASSYSTDHEQYF; cdr3_nt: TGTGCCAGCAGTTACTCGACTGATCACGAGCAGTACTTC
clone_size: many; d_call: TRBD1; j_call: TRBJ1-1; v_call: TRBV2; cdr3_aa: CATTRTGGADLSTEAFF; cdr3_nt: TGTGCCACCACGAGGACAGGGGGCGCAGATCTTTCCACTGAAGCTTTCTTT
clone_size: many; d_call: TRBD1; j_call: TRBJ2-7; v_call: TRBV25-1; cdr3_aa: CASSRQGASYEQYF; cdr3_nt: TGTGCCAGCTCTAGACAGGGGGCATCCTACGAGCAGTACTTC
clone_size: few; d_call: -; j_call: TRBJ2-7; v_call: TRBV5-1; cdr3_aa: CASSHSAGNVEQYF; cdr3_nt: TGCGCCAGCAGCCACTCGGCAGGGAACGTCGAGCAGTACTTC
clone_size: many; d_call: -; j_call: TRBJ1-2; v_call: TRBV7-8; cdr3_aa: CASSPDTVYGYTF; cdr3_nt: TGTGCCAGCAGCCCTGACACGGTCTATGGCTACACCTTC
clone_size: many; d_call: -; j_call: TRBJ1-6; v_call: TRBV12-3/TRBV12-4; cdr3_aa: CASSPGVGYNSPLHF; cdr3_nt: TGTGCCAGCAGTCCAGGGGTGGGCTATAATTCACCCCTCCACTTT
clone_size: -; d_call: -; j_call: TRBJ1-2; v_call: TRBV10-3; cdr3_aa: CAIKGDGYGYTF; cdr3_nt: TGTGCCATCAAGGGTGATGGGTATGGCTACACCTTC
clone_size: -; d_call: -; j_call: TRBJ1-2; v_call: TRBV30; cdr3_aa: CASLKSNYGYTF; cdr3_nt: TGTGCCTCCCTTAAGTCTAACTATGGCTACACCTTC
clone_size: -; d_call: TRBD2; j_call: TRBJ2-6; v_call: TRBV19; cdr3_aa: CASSISGRAGANVLTF; cdr3_nt: TGTGCCAGTAGTATTAGCGGGAGGGCTGGGGCCAACGTCCTGACTTTC
clone_size: -; d_call: TRBD2; j_call: TRBJ2-6; v_call: TRBV9; cdr3_aa: CASSSTSGTGANVLTF; cdr3_nt: TGTGCCAGCAGCTCGACTAGCGGGACTGGGGCCAACGTCCTGACTTTC
clone_size: -; d_call: TRBD1; j_call: TRBJ1-6; v_call: TRBV10-3; cdr3_aa: CAISTGQGSTLHF; cdr3_nt: TGTGCCATCAGTACGGGACAGGGTTCCACCCTCCACTTT
clone_size: many; d_call: TRBD1; j_call: TRBJ2-2; v_call: TRBV14; cdr3_aa: CASSEVYRDSGELFF; cdr3_nt: TGTGCCAGCAGCGAAGTGTACAGGGACAGCGGGGAGCTGTTTTTT
clone_size: many; d_call: -; j_call: TRBJ1-5; v_call: TRBV4-1; cdr3_aa: CASSRAGEAGQPQHF; cdr3_nt: TGCGCCAGCAGCCGTGCAGGGGAAGCAGGGCAGCCCCAGCATTTT
clone_size: many; d_call: -; j_call: TRBJ1-3; v_call: TRBV9; cdr3_aa: CASSVGGGGGNTIYF; cdr3_nt: TGTGCCAGCAGCGTAGGAGGGGGAGGAGGAAACACCATATATTTT
clone_size: -; d_call: -; j_call: TRBJ2-7; v_call: TRBV7-2; cdr3_aa: CASSPNRVGEQYF; cdr3_nt: TGTGCCAGCAGCCCTAACAGGGTTGGCGAGCAGTACTTC
clone_size: few; d_call: -; j_call: TRBJ2-2; v_call: TRBV27; cdr3_aa: CASRGRAGGELFF; cdr3_nt: TGTGCCAGCAGGGGACGGGCCGGCGGGGAGCTGTTTTTT
clone_size: -; d_call: -; j_call: TRBJ2-2; v_call: TRBV10-3; cdr3_aa: CASSLVGRGENTGELFF; cdr3_nt: TGTGCCAGCTCCCTAGTGGGTCGCGGGGAGAACACCGGGGAGCTGTTTTTT
clone_size: many; d_call: -; j_call: TRBJ1-2; v_call: TRBV10-3; cdr3_aa: CALGGAGYTF; cdr3_nt: TGTGCCCTCGGGGGCGCCGGCTACACCTTC
clone_size: many; d_call: -; j_call: TRBJ1-1; v_call: TRBV29-1; cdr3_aa: CSVETALGTEAFF; cdr3_nt: TGCAGCGTTGAGACAGCCCTGGGCACTGAAGCTTTCTTT
clone_size: few; d_call: -; j_call: TRBJ1-1; v_call: TRBV19; cdr3_aa: CASSIGGTNTEAFF; cdr3_nt: TGTGCCAGTAGTATAGGGGGAACGAACACTGAAGCTTTCTTT
clone_size: few; d_call: TRBD2; j_call: TRBJ2-5; v_call: TRBV3-1; cdr3_aa: CASSQVMTSGEETQYF; cdr3_nt: TGTGCCAGCAGCCAAGTGATGACTAGCGGGGAAGAGACCCAGTACTTC
clone_size: -; d_call: -; j_call: TRBJ2-7; v_call: TRBV2; cdr3_aa: CASSLNGRSYEQYF; cdr3_nt: TGTGCCAGCAGCCTGAACGGAAGGAGCTACGAGCAGTACTTC
clone_size: once; d_call: -; j_call: TRBJ2-5; v_call: TRBV7-9; cdr3_aa: CASSRGQAYGGETQYF; cdr3_nt: TGTGCCAGCAGCCGAGGACAAGCCTATGGGGGAGAGACCCAGTACTTC
clone_size: -; d_call: -; j_call: TRBJ2-6; v_call: TRBV29-1; cdr3_aa: CSFDGSGANVLTF; cdr3_nt: TGCAGCTTTGATGGCTCGGGGGCCAACGTCCTGACTTTC
clone_size: -; d_call: TRBD2; j_call: TRBJ2-7; v_call: TRBV4-3; cdr3_aa: CASSRTSGSPYEQYF; cdr3_nt: TGCGCCAGCAGCCGGACTAGCGGGTCGCCCTACGAGCAGTACTTC
clone_size: -; d_call: -; j_call: TRBJ2-7; v_call: TRBV5-1; cdr3_aa: CASSSQGESYEQYF; cdr3_nt: TGCGCCAGCAGCTCACAGGGAGAATCCTACGAGCAGTACTTC
clone_size: many; d_call: -; j_call: TRBJ2-5; v_call: TRBV5-1; cdr3_aa: CASSSPLGSETQYF; cdr3_nt: TGCGCCAGCAGCTCGCCACTAGGATCAGAGACCCAGTACTTC
clone_size: -; d_call: -; j_call: TRBJ2-5; v_call: TRBV5-6; cdr3_aa: CASSLNRGGRETQYF; cdr3_nt: TGTGCCAGCAGCTTGAACAGGGGAGGCCGGGAGACCCAGTACTTC
clone_size: -; d_call: -; j_call: TRBJ1-1; v_call: TRBV4-3; cdr3_aa: CASSQVAGEAFF; cdr3_nt: TGCGCCAGCAGCCAAGTGGCGGGAGAAGCTTTCTTT
clone_size: many; d_call: TRBD2; j_call: TRBJ2-7; v_call: TRBV7-9; cdr3_aa: CASSFGSGRDGYEQYF; cdr3_nt: TGTGCCAGCAGCTTTGGCAGCGGGAGGGACGGGTACGAGCAGTACTTC
clone_size: -; d_call: TRBD1; j_call: TRBJ1-6; v_call: TRBV7-9; cdr3_aa: CASSLGATGLQPLHF; cdr3_nt: TGTGCCAGCAGCTTAGGAGCGACAGGGCTTCAGCCCCTCCACTTT
clone_size: -; d_call: TRBD1; j_call: TRBJ1-4; v_call: TRBV19; cdr3_aa: CASSYDRDTTNEKLFF; cdr3_nt: TGTGCCAGTAGTTACGACAGGGATACAACTAATGAAAAACTGTTTTTT
clone_size: many; d_call: -; j_call: TRBJ1-2; v_call: TRBV19; cdr3_aa: CASSAGPGYGYTF; cdr3_nt: TGTGCCAGTAGTGCCGGTCCGGGCTATGGCTACACCTTC
clone_size: -; d_call: -; j_call: TRBJ1-1; v_call: TRBV25-1; cdr3_aa: CASSEYVGKAFF; cdr3_nt: TGTGCCAGCAGTGAATATGTAGGGAAAGCTTTCTTT
clone_size: -; d_call: TRBD1; j_call: TRBJ2-7; v_call: TRBV15; cdr3_aa: CATSSQGQGYEQYF; cdr3_nt: TGTGCCACCAGCAGCCAGGGACAGGGCTACGAGCAGTACTTC
clone_size: many; d_call: TRBD2; j_call: TRBJ2-7; v_call: TRBV9; cdr3_aa: CASSGTTSDSYEQYF; cdr3_nt: TGTGCCAGCAGCGGCACGACTAGCGACTCCTACGAGCAGTACTTC